A single sample is the source of the 4 T cell receptor beta chains below, sequenced in a study of T cell responses to AZD1222 COVID-19 vaccine. TCRdb's copy holds only in-frame clones and misses some; the assay was immunoSEQ multiplex PCR. The sample lists under 85,000 clones, approximately 86% occurring once. The sample in question was peripheral blood, obtained on day 0 of MenACWY control vaccination. The receptor source for this set is an adult in good health.

This clone was seen only a few times. This chain uses TRBV12-1 with TRBJ2-5; the tabulated D call, TRBD2, remains unverified against the DNA. TRBV12-1 is a pseudogene locus. The CDR3 covers 19 residues. The CDR3 loop is CASSFAELAGGRSQETQYF. Written as DNA, the CDR3 is TGTGCCAGCAGCTTTGCAGAGCTAGCGGGGGGGCGGTCTCAAGAGACCCAGTACTTC.

The chain is built from TRBV27 and TRBJ1-2; maybe TRBD1 (5 bases). Germline V gene data show CDR1 as MNHEY and CDR2 as SMNVEV (reference sequence). The CDR3 covers 13 residues. The V end lost 3 bases, the J end lost 1 base, and 6 bases lay between the germline ends. The CDR3 reads CASSFDSNYGYTF. Written as DNA, the CDR3 is TGTGCCAGCAGTTTTGACAGTAACTATGGCTACACCTTC.

As regards this clone: Other DNA sequences of this sample code for an identical CDR3. The chain employs TRBV3-1 (or the pseudogene TRBV3-2) and TRBJ1-1, with TRBD1 matching 9 bases. There are 14 residues in the CDR3. With 1 base clipped from V and 4 bases from J, the junction kept 1 base outside the gene matches. CDR1 is LGHDT, CDR2 YNNKEL, per germline (reference sequence). The DNA of the CDR3 is TGTGCCAGCAGCCAAGGGACAGGGGTCACTGAAGCTTTCTTT. Translated, it gives CASSQGTGVTEAFF.

There are a few counts of this clone. The genes are TRBV13 and TRBJ1-1; unclear D gene. This CDR3 spans 15 amino acids. V was trimmed by 4 bases and J by 0 bases, leaving 12 bases between them. Germline CDR1 is PRHDT and CDR2 is FYEKMQ (reference sequence). The CDR3 is CASSSGRNMNTEAFF. In DNA, the CDR3 is TGTGCCAGCAGCTCTGGACGGAACATGAACACTGAAGCTTTCTTT. The variable domain in full, completed from reference TRBV13 and TRBJ1-1, reads AAGVIQSPRHLIKEKRETATLKCYPIPRHDTVYWYQQGPGQDPQFLISFYEKMQSDKGSIPDRFSAQQFSDYHSELNMSSLELGDSALYFCASSSGRNMNTEAFFGQGTRLTVV.